The TCR beta chain described here comes from a study of shared clonotypes between healthy human individuals. Study summary: Each donor's CD4 naive and CD4 memory cells filled three plates apiece, CD8 naive two, and CD8 memory one.

Notes on this clone: Its target is unknown.

The donors, healthy adults who were HIV-negative, had experienced no recent acute infections or vaccinations. V was shortened by 5 bases and J by 8 bases, with 18 bases between the two germline ends. The CDR3 sequence is 14 residues long. Per the germline V gene, CDR1 is SEHNR and CDR2 is FQNEAQ (reference sequence). Genomic DNA of every subset was divided equally among multiple immunoSEQ plates. Clones were sequenced by immunoSEQ multiplex PCR, and TCRdb holds only the in-frame ones, with some missing. The sample lists some 1,600,000 clones, 95% to 99% occurring once. Findings of the study overall: Naive subsets, compared against memory subsets, generally had larger estimated richness values.

The rearrangement joins TRBV7-9 to TRBJ1-2; possibly TRBD1 for D (5 bases). The TCR comes from a young man in good health. Sequencing was done on a sample of naive CD4+ T cells sorted from blood. Described subset: CD45RA+ positively selected. CDR3 protein: CASSVGTERGGYTF. The CDR3 DNA reads TGTGCCAGCAGCGTAGGGACGGAGAGAGGAGGCTACACCTTC.